These T cell receptor beta chains were read from a single sample in a study of tumor and adjacent non-tumor tissue in lung cancer. TCRdb ran MiXCR on the multiplex PCR reads and lists one entry per CDR3 protein. The sample carries 85,000 to 130,000 distinct CDR3 sequences, 65% recorded once. Sequencing used distant non-tumor lung tissue. These TCRs come from a man aged 25 to 45 with non-small cell lung cancer. The CDR3 runs from the conserved cysteine through the conserved F or W. The D gene is left open where the match is weak. Not every row has a clone size; where given, it reads once, few, many or a size class.

V gene	J gene	D gene	clone size	CDR3 protein	CDR3 DNA
TRBV6-5	TRBJ1-3	TRBD1	-	CASSYGQGASGNTIYF	TGTGCCAGCAGTTACGGACAGGGGGCCTCTGGAAACACCATATATTTT
TRBV20-1	TRBJ2-5	-	-	CSARKGGGETQYF	TGCAGTGCCAGAAAGGGGGGTGGAGAGACCCAGTACTTC
TRBV11-2	TRBJ2-2	-	-	CANNYGTNTGELFF	TGTGCGAACAACTATGGAACCAACACCGGGGAGCTGTTTTTT
TRBV14	TRBJ1-2	TRBD1	-	CARNQQDRLPYGYTF	TGTGCCAGGAACCAACAGGACAGGCTACCCTATGGCTACACCTTC
TRBV6-1	TRBJ2-2	-	-	CASSVFFSRQGVNTWELFF	TGTGCCAGCAGTGTCTTCTTTTCTAGGCAGGGTGTGAACACGTGGGAGCTGTTTTTT
TRBV4-1	TRBJ2-7	-	once	CASSQDELGDTCEQYF	TGTGCCAGCAGCCAAGATGAGCTGGGGGATACCTGCGAGCAGTACTTC
TRBV12-3/TRBV12-4	TRBJ1-5	TRBD1	-	CVSSLVLLTGGGQPQHF	TGTGTCAGCAGTTTAGTGCTTTTGACAGGGGGCGGGCAGCCCCAGCATTTT
TRBV20-1	TRBJ2-1	-	many	CSARDANKGSRSSYNEQFF	TGCAGTGCTAGAGATGCCAATAAGGGGAGCCGAAGCTCCTACAATGAGCAGTTCTTC
TRBV6-5	TRBJ2-2	TRBD1	few	CASTRGQGNTGELFF	TGTGCCAGCACCAGGGGACAGGGGAACACCGGGGAGCTGTTTTTT
TRBV6-5	TRBJ1-1	-	-	CANRMDRMNTEAFF	TGTGCCAACAGGATGGACAGAATGAACACTGAAGCTTTCTTT
TRBV7-9	TRBJ1-1	-	-	CASSRSVGGTEAFF	TGTGCCAGTAGCCGAAGTGTAGGGGGCACTGAAGCTTTCTTT
TRBV20-1	TRBJ2-5	-	-	CSAPICRPLMTQYF	TGCAGTGCTCCAATCTGTCGTCCCCTAATGACCCAGTACTTC
TRBV5-6	TRBJ2-5	-	-	CASSLVDEGVRETQYF	TGTGCCAGCAGCTTGGTGGACGAGGGGGTAAGGGAGACCCAGTACTTC
TRBV11-2	TRBJ1-4	TRBD1	few	CASSKRQGENEKLFF	TGTGCCAGCAGCAAGCGACAGGGCGAAAATGAAAAACTGTTTTTT
TRBV29-1	TRBJ1-1	-	-	CSVVFRLGGYDEAFF	TGCAGCGTTGTGTTTAGGTTAGGGGGATATGATGAAGCTTTCTTT
TRBV11-2	TRBJ2-1	-	few	CASSPVPDKQFF	TGTGCCAGCAGTCCCGTACCCGATAAGCAGTTCTTC